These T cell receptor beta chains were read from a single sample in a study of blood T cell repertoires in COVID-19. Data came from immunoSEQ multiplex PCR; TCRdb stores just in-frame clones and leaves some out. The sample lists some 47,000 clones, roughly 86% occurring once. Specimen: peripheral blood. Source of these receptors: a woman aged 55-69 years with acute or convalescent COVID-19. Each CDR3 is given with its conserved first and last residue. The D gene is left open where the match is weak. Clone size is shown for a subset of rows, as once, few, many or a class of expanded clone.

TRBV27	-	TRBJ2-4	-	TGTGCCAGCAGTTTGTCCCAGGGTGCCTTAGCCAAAAACATTCAGTACTTC	CASSLSQGALAKNIQYF
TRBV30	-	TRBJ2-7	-	TGTGCCTGGAGTGTTCAGGGCTACGAGCAGTACTTC	CAWSVQGYEQYF
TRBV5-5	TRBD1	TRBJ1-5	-	TGTGCCAGCAGGCGGGACAGGGGGCAGGGACAGCCCCAGCATTTT	CASRRDRGQGQPQHF
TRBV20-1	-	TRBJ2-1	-	TGCAGTGCTATTGACCCCACAGCGCCCACGGGGAATGAGCAGTTCTTC	CSAIDPTAPTGNEQFF
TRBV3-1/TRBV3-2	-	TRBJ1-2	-	TGTGCCAGCAGCCAAGCGCACGGTATTTACTATGGCTACACCTTC	CASSQAHGIYYGYTF
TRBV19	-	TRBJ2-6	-	TGTGCCAGTAGTATTATGGTCCTTGGGCAGGGCCGCTCTGGGGCCAACGTCCTGACTTTC	CASSIMVLGQGRSGANVLTF
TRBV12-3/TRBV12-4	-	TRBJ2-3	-	TGTGCCAGCACCGAGGGCGCAGATACGCAGTATTTT	CASTEGADTQYF
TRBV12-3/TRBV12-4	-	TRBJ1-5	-	TGTGCCAGCAGCCGACAGGATCAGCCCCAGCATTTT	CASSRQDQPQHF
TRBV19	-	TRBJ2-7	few	TGTGCCAGTAAAGGGTCAAGGAGGGCGCGCCACGAGCAGTACTTC	CASKGSRRARHEQYF
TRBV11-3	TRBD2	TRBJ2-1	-	TGTGCCAGCAGCCCTACTCCGCGGGGGGCCTACAATGAGCAGTTCTTC	CASSPTPRGAYNEQFF
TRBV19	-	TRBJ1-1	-	TGTGCCAGTAGTGCGGGATCCGCGGCGGGCACTGAAGCTTTCTTT	CASSAGSAAGTEAFF
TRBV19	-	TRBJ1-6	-	TGTGCCAGTACCCCCGGGGGGGGCTCCTATAATTCACCCCTCCACTTT	CASTPGGGSYNSPLHF
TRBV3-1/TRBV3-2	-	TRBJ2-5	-	TGTGCCAGCGGGCGCAACGCGGGGACCCAGTACTTC	CASGRNAGTQYF
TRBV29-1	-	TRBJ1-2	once	TGCAGCGTTGAAGGGGGCTCTGGCTACACCTTC	CSVEGGSGYTF
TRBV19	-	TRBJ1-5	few	TGTGCCAGTAGTATCGAACACCAGTCCCGTCAGCCCCAGCATTTT	CASSIEHQSRQPQHF
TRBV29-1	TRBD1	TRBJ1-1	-	TGCAGCGTTGGCCAGGGGGCGGCGGACGCTTTCTTT	CSVGQGAADAFF
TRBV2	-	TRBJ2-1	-	TGTGCCAGCAGTGCGGATGAGCAGTTCTTC	CASSADEQFF
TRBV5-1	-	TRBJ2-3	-	TGCGCCAGCAGGCTACAGTCAAGCACAGATACGCAGTATTTT	CASRLQSSTDTQYF
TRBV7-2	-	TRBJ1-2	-	TGTGCCAGCAGCTTAACGGCAGCGAACTATGGCTACACCTTC	CASSLTAANYGYTF
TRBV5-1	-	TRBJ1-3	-	TGCGCCAGCCGCGCGGATGGAAACACCATATATTTT	CASRADGNTIYF
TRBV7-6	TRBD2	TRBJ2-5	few	TGTGCCAGCAGCACGTCTAGCGGGAGGGTGGGAGAGACCCAGTACTTC	CASSTSSGRVGETQYF
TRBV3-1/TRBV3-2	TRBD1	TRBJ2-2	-	TGTGCCAGCAGACAGTATTTAGGACAGGGGCATTTGAATCCCGGGGAGCTGTTTTTT	CASRQYLGQGHLNPGELFF
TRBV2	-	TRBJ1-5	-	TGTGCCAGCAAAGGAGAAACTGGCAATCAGCCCCAGCATTTT	CASKGETGNQPQHF
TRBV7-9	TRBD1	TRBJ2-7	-	TGTGCCAGCATCACGACAGGGACCGGGGAGCAGTACTTC	CASITTGTGEQYF
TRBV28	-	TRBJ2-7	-	TGTGCCAGCAGCACCACAGGGCCCTACGAGCAGTACTTC	CASSTTGPYEQYF
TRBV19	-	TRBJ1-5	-	TGTGCCAGTAGTCAAAACAGGGAGAATCAGCCCCAGCATTTT	CASSQNRENQPQHF
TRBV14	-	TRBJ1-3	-	TGTGCCAGCAGCCAAACGAATGCGGGGGGGCCCGGGAACGGAAACACCATATATTTT	CASSQTNAGGPGNGNTIYF
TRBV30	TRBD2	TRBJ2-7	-	TGTGCCTGGAGTGGGTTCGCGTCTATCGCGGGAGCGTGGGAGCAGTACTTC	CAWSGFASIAGAWEQYF
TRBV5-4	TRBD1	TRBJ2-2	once	TGTGCCAGCAGCGAGAACGGACAGGGGGCTGTCGGGGAGCTGTTTTTT	CASSENGQGAVGELFF
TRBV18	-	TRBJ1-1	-	TGTGCCAGCTCAGTCGGGAACACTGAAGCTTTCTTT	CASSVGNTEAFF
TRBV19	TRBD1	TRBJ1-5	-	TGTGCCAGTAGTACCCATACAGGGGGCAATCAGCCCCAGCATTTT	CASSTHTGGNQPQHF
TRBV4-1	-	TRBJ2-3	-	TGCGCCAGCAGCCAATATCCGGCGGTTATGACAGATACGCAGTATTTT	CASSQYPAVMTDTQYF
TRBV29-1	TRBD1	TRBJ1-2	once	TGCAGCGTTGAAGACTACGGACAGGGAAGCGGCTACACCTTC	CSVEDYGQGSGYTF
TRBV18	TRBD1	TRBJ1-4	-	TGTGCCAGCTCGCCAGGGGGCGAGGGAAAACTGTTTTTT	CASSPGGEGKLFF
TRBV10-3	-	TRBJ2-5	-	TGTGCCATCAGTGGTGGACTATTGGAGACCCAGTACTTC	CAISGGLLETQYF
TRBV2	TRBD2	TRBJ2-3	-	TGTGCCAGCAGTGCCCTAGCGGGATCCACAGATACGCAGTATTTT	CASSALAGSTDTQYF
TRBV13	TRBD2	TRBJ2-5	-	TGTGCCAGCAGCTTAGTTGGAGGGAGGGATGAGACCCAGTACTTC	CASSLVGGRDETQYF
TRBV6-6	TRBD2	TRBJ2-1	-	TGTGCCAGCAGCCCCGCGGGGGGTGAGCAGTTCTTC	CASSPAGGEQFF
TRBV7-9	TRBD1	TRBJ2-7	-	TGTGCCAGCAGCCCGACAGGGGGCCTATCCTACGAGCAGTACTTC	CASSPTGGLSYEQYF
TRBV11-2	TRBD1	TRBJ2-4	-	TGTGCCAGCAGCTTAGACCACCGGGACAGACTAGCCAAAAACATTCAGTACTTC	CASSLDHRDRLAKNIQYF